Here is one T cell receptor (beta chain) with its context. Its antigen is unknown. Each CDR3 protein is one row after TCRdb ran MiXCR on the 5' RACE reads. The sample yields about 530,000 distinct CDR3 sequences, approximately 20% seen once. The entry originates in a study of identical twins. Study-wide findings and caveats: Weaker excess twin sharing was seen among beta out-of-frame sequences. An excess of low generation probability was shown by twin-shared out-of-frame alpha sequences.

The ends lost 1 base at V and 2 bases at J; junction bases unmatched: 2. Germline V CDR1 and CDR2: SQVTM, ANQGSEA. The CDR3 totals 15 residues. These data were also filed under a second study, of yellow fever vaccine responses in identical twins.

This clonotype originated in a woman aged 18-29 years in good health. Sequencing input: CD4+ T cells sorted from blood. This rearrangement joins TRBV29-1 to TRBJ2-3; TRBD2 agrees at 11 bases. CDR3 nucleotides: TGCAGCGTTGAAGGGACTAGCGGGTTCACAGATACGCAGTATTTT. The encoded protein is CSVEGTSGFTDTQYF.